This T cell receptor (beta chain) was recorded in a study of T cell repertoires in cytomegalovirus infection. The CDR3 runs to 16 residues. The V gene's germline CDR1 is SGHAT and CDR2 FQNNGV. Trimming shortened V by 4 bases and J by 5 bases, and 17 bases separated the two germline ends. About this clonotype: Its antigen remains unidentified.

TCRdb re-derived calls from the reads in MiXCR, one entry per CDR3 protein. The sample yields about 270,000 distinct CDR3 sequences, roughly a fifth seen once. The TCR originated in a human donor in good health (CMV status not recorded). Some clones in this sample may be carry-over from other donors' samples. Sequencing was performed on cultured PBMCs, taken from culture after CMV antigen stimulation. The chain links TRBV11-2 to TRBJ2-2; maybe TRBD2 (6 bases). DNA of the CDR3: TGTGCCAGCAGCTATGGGGTCGGGGGTGGAACCGGGGAGCTGTTTTTT. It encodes CASSYGVGGGTGELFF.